This T cell receptor (beta chain) is drawn from a study of cytotoxic CD8 clonotypes in ibrutinib-treated CLL. About the research overall: Collecting the response samples happened after a median about eleven months of treatment, with a range of 6 to 36. Study-wide results and caveats: Clonality increased with ibrutinib response but returned toward baseline at progression. Public clonotypes were uncommon and contracted or stayed stable on treatment.

Profiling relied on immunoSEQ multiplex PCR, and the TCRdb table lists in-frame clones only, not all of them. The sample holds hundreds of thousands of clones, approximately 79% seen once. PBMCs were cryopreserved, and 2 to 2.5 micrograms of genomic DNA from them went into TCR beta libraries. On this clone itself: Its specificity is not known.

Between the trimmed V and J ends, which lost 0 bases and 3 bases, there was a span of 8 bases. The germline V gene has CDR1 ENHRY and CDR2 SYGVKD. This CDR3 contains 14 residues. The receptor comes from a human donor with chronic lymphocytic leukemia. The sequences come from PBMCs, collected after 12 months of ibrutinib treatment. This chain connects TRBV10-3 to TRBJ2-5, with D possibly TRBD1 on 6 matching bases. CDR3 bases: TGTGCCATCAGTGAGTCCCAGGGGAAAGAGACCCAGTACTTC. Translation: CAISESQGKETQYF.